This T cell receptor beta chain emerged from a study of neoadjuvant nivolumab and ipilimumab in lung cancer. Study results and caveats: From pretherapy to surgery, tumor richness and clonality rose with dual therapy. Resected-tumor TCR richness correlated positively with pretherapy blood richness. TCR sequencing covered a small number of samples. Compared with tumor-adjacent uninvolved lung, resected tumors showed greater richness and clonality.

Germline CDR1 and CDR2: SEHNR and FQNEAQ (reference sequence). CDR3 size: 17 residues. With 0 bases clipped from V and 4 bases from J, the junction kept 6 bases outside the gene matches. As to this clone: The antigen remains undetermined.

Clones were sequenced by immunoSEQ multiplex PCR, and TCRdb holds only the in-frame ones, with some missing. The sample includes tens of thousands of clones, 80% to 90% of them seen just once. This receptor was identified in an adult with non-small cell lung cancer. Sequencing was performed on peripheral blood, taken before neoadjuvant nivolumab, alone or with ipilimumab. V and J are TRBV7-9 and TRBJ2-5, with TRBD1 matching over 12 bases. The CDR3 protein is CASSLAPGTGGGETQYF. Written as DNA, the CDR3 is TGTGCCAGCAGCTTAGCCCCCGGGACAGGGGGCGGAGAGACCCAGTACTTC.